Reported below is one T cell receptor beta chain. These data are taken from a study of shared clonotypes between healthy human individuals. Trimming stripped 1 base from V and 9 bases from J, with 11 bases between. Germline V gene data show CDR1 as SGDLS and CDR2 as YYNGEE. CDR3 size: 14 residues. Using immunoSEQ multiplex PCR, the repertoire was profiled, and TCRdb retains in-frame clones only, with some absent. The table records some 2.1 million clones, around 95% of them present only once. What was sequenced was naive CD4+ T cells sorted from blood. Specified subset: CD45RA+ positively selected. This TCR was sampled from a man younger than 30 in good health. The chain links TRBV9 to TRBJ2-6; D is unresolved. The CDR3 region is CASSVRVGFNVLTF. The CDR3 DNA reads TGTGCCAGCAGCGTACGGGTTGGATTCAACGTCCTGACTTTC.